The clone carrying this TCR beta chain rates as medium-sized (0.01 to 0.1%). Its antigen is undetermined. Trimming took off 1 base at V and 2 bases at J, with 12 bases between the two ends. The germline gives CDR1 SNHLY, CDR2 FYNNEI. The CDR3 covers 15 residues. Each library started from around 15 ng of total RNA using the QIAseq Immune Repertoire TCR panel. A single record per CDR3 protein comes from TCRdb applying MiXCR to the reads. The table lists fewer than 1,500 distinct CDR3 sequences, about 10% of them singletons. This sample is drawn from a study of circulating CD8 cells and anti-PD-1 response in melanoma. The overall study: Every 2 weeks, patients got 3 mg/kg nivolumab intravenously. Responders had complete or partial responses; non-responders had stable or progressive disease. General study points: A small cohort with few responders supplied the baseline and M1 comparisons.

Sorting of live CD3+CD8+TCRalphabeta+ cells by PD-1 and/or TIGIT gave four subsets. This clonotype was sampled from a human donor with melanoma. Source: CD8+ T cells from PBMCs, taken at baseline or after one month of anti-PD-1 therapy (not recorded which). V is TRBV2 and J is TRBJ2-7; D tentatively reads TRBD1 or TRBD2 (5 bases each). The CDR3 nucleotides read TGTGCCAGCAGTGAAGTAGTGAGGGGTACCTACGAGCAGTACTTC. Encoded protein: CASSEVVRGTYEQYF.